The 29 T cell receptor beta chains below come from one sample, sequenced in a study of Ad26.COV2.S vaccination and SARS-CoV-2 variants. Generated by immunoSEQ multiplex PCR, the TCRdb table keeps only in-frame clones and is missing some. This sample has about 400,000 clones, with about 92% found just once. Treatment defined: some 20 received Ad26.COV2.S at low or high dose, single or two shots; about 5 received placebo; per-sample allocation not given. Day 63 after the first vaccine or placebo injection was the time point for sampling. The sample here was peripheral blood, taken in a trial of Ad26.COV2.S vaccine versus placebo. The receptor set was obtained from a person between 18 and 65 years old who received the Ad26.COV2.S COVID-19 vaccine or a placebo.

The CDR3 sequence: CASSQAAQAVQYF. The CDR3 DNA follows: TGCGCCAGCAGCCAAGCCGCTCAGGCTGTGCAGTACTTC. J is TRBJ2-7 and V is TRBV4-3; no clear D. CDR3 length: 13 residues. V was pared by 1 base and J by 9 bases, with 13 bases between. From germline, CDR1 is LGHNA and CDR2 YSLEER.

This clone was recorded once. This chain joins TRBV7-2 and TRBJ1-2; 9 nucleotides line up with TRBD1. The ends lost 4 bases at V and 4 bases at J; junction bases unmatched: 10. This CDR3 contains 16 residues. Per germline, CDR1 SGHTA and CDR2 FQGNSA. This CDR3 reads CASSSTGGKGPYGYTF. CDR3 bases: TGTGCCAGCAGCTCGACAGGGGGTAAAGGGCCCTATGGCTACACCTTC.

V is TRBV6-1 and J is TRBJ1-1; D is unclear. This CDR3 spans 16 amino acids. V was shortened by 0 bases and J by 1 base, with 12 bases between the two germline ends. Germline V gives CDR1 MNHNS, CDR2 SASEGT. CDR3 protein: CASSEAIWRGNTEAFF. CDR3 DNA: TGTGCCAGCAGTGAAGCGATATGGCGGGGGAACACTGAAGCTTTCTTT.

The V gene is TRBV19, the J gene TRBJ2-1; D is uncertain. Germline CDR1 LNHDA, CDR2 SQIVND (reference sequence). V lost 5 bases and J 1 base, leaving 15 bases between the germline ends. The CDR3 length is 16 residues. The DNA of the CDR3 is TGTGCCAGTAGTCTTCCCCAAGGACGGTCCTACAATGAGCAGTTCTTC. Translated: CASSLPQGRSYNEQFF.

The genes are TRBV5-4 and TRBJ2-3, with 8 nucleotides matching TRBD2. CDR3 length equals 17 residues. Germline V gives CDR1 SGHNT, CDR2 YYREEE (reference sequence). Trimming at V came to 0 bases and at J to 0 bases, leaving 6 bases not matched to a gene. The CDR3 here is CASSLDGGASSTDTQYF. CDR3 coding DNA: TGTGCCAGCAGCTTGGACGGGGGGGCCTCTAGCACAGATACGCAGTATTTT.

This chain joins TRBV28 and TRBJ2-5; TRBD2 matches at 11 bases. The CDR3 has 16 amino acids. V was clipped by 5 bases and J by 1 base; unmatched bases: 6. Germline V gene data show CDR1 as MDHEN and CDR2 as SYDVKM. The CDR3 nucleotides read TGTGCCAGCAGTAGACTAGCGGGGAACATCCAAGAGACCCAGTACTTC. The encoded protein is CASSRLAGNIQETQYF.

The V gene is TRBV9, the J gene TRBJ1-2, with D unresolved. Looked up from germline, CDR1 is SGDLS and CDR2 is YYNGEE. The CDR3 consists of 16 residues. The ends were cut back, 0 bases at V and 0 bases at J, with 12 bases in the middle. In nucleotides, the CDR3 is TGTGCCAGCAGCGTAGCTTTCGGTTTCTCTAACTATGGCTACACCTTC. It yields the protein CASSVAFGFSNYGYTF. The whole variable domain, filled in from reference TRBV9 and TRBJ1-2, reads DSGVTQTPKHLITATGQRVTLRCSPRSGDLSVYWYQQSLDQGLQFLIQYYNGEERAKGNILERFSAQQFPDLHSELNLSSLELGDSALYFCASSVAFGFSNYGYTFGSGTRLTVV.

The chain couples TRBV7-2 to TRBJ2-7, with TRBD1 identical over 11 bases. The CDR3 covers 16 residues. J lost 7 bases, V lost 0 bases, and 8 bases had no gene match. Germline V gene data show CDR1 as SGHTA and CDR2 as FQGNSA. The CDR3, as DNA: TGTGCCAGCAGCTTAGCTTGGACAGGGGGCACGGAGGAGCAGTACTTC. Translation: CASSLAWTGGTEEQYF.

The CDR3 loop reads CASGGTGVINYGYTF. The CDR3, as DNA: TGTGCCAGCGGGGGGACAGGGGTTATTAACTATGGCTACACCTTC. The rearrangement joins TRBV11-2 to TRBJ1-2, with 10 bases identical to TRBD1. The CDR3 covers 15 residues. In germline, CDR1 is SGHAT, CDR2 FQNNGV. The V segment lost 8 bases and the J segment 1 base; nucleotides outside the gene matches: 7.

The chain has TRBV28 and TRBJ1-5, with D uncertain. V lost 7 bases to trimming and J lost 3 bases, with 16 bases between them. CDR1 and CDR2 (germline): MDHEN, SYDVKM. The CDR3 has 15 residues. The CDR3 sequence is CASTALAQFNQPQHF. The CDR3 region has the DNA TGTGCCAGCACCGCTCTGGCGCAGTTCAATCAGCCCCAGCATTTT.

CDR3 amino acids: CASSESSGGTTGELFF. As DNA, the CDR3 is TGCGCCAGCAGTGAGTCTAGCGGGGGGACCACCGGGGAGCTGTTTTTT. This chain connects TRBV10-1 to TRBJ2-2; 10 nucleotides line up with TRBD2. The CDR3 is made up of 16 amino acids. V lost 0 bases, J lost 4 bases, and 2 bases stayed unmatched. Germline V CDR1 and CDR2: WNHNN, SYGVQD (reference sequence).

The chain employs TRBV7-8 and TRBJ1-2; TRBD1 is a possible D gene (5 bases). Germline V gene data show CDR1 as SGHVS and CDR2 as FQNEAQ. The CDR3 extends over 13 amino acids. Trimming left V 0 bases short and J 6 bases short, with 8 bases between. CDR3 nucleotides: TGTGCCAGCAGCTTAGCGTTAGGGGATGGCTACACCTTC. Translation gives CASSLALGDGYTF.

The chain couples TRBV7-8 to TRBJ2-1; a possible D gene is TRBD2 (9 bases). Trimming left V 5 bases short and J 10 bases short, with 36 bases between. CDR1 and CDR2 from the germline V gene are SGHVS and FQNEAQ. This CDR3 contains 20 residues. DNA of the CDR3: TGTGCCAGCAGCCACGACAGGGGATGGGCTAGGATAGCGGGGGAGGAAGAGCAGTTCTTC. Residues: CASSHDRGWARIAGEEEQFF.

The chain recombines TRBV5-1 with TRBJ1-6; TRBD1 might be the D (6 bases). V lost 4 bases to trimming and J lost 3 bases, with 11 bases between them. The CDR3 runs to 15 residues. Germline-derived CDR1 and CDR2 are SGHRS and YFSETQ. The CDR3 spells CASSGRTDYNSPLHF. As DNA, the CDR3 is TGCGCCAGCAGCGGGAGGACAGACTATAATTCACCCCTCCACTTT.

The chain links TRBV19 to TRBJ2-7; 7 bases line up with TRBD1. The CDR3 is 16 residues long. The J segment lost 3 bases and the V segment lost 4 bases, leaving 12 bases of the junction unmatched. Germline V lookup: CDR1 LNHDA, CDR2 SQIVND (reference sequence). CDR3 protein: CASSKSGTELNYEQYF. CDR3 nucleotides: TGTGCCAGTAGTAAATCCGGGACAGAACTAAACTACGAGCAGTACTTC.

V gene TRBV5-5 combines with J gene TRBJ2-7; D may be TRBD2 (6 bases). The CDR3 is made up of 13 amino acids. Germline V gene sequence: CDR1 SGHKS, CDR2 YYEKEE (reference sequence). Trimming pared 2 bases from V and 1 base from J, leaving 7 bases between. The CDR3, as DNA: TGTGCCAGCAGCTTCCGGGAGTCCTACGAGCAGTACTTC. It codes for CASSFRESYEQYF.

Here the CDR3 reads CASSEAKGSGANVLTF. In DNA, the CDR3 is TGTGCCAGCAGTGAAGCCAAGGGTTCTGGGGCCAACGTCCTGACTTTC. This chain links TRBV2 with TRBJ2-6; D unclear. Trimming left V 0 bases short and J 1 base short, with 7 bases between. This CDR3 region has 16 residues. Germline CDR1 SNHLY, CDR2 FYNNEI.

The V and J genes are TRBV4-1 and TRBJ1-1; maybe TRBD1 (5 bases). The CDR3 sequence is 17 residues long. Germline CDR1 and CDR2: MGHRA and YSYEKL. Between the trimmed V and J ends, which lost 3 bases and 2 bases, there was a span of 19 bases. The CDR3 DNA sequence: TGCGCCAGCAGCCATGGGTCATGGGGGACCGAAAACACTGAAGCTTTCTTT. Protein: CASSHGSWGTENTEAFF.

This rearrangement joins TRBV18 to TRBJ2-7; TRBD2 matches 9 bases. V shed 3 bases, J shed 2 bases, and the junction held 5 bases outside the gene matches. The CDR3 is 15 amino acids. In germline, CDR1 is KGHSH, CDR2 LQKENI. The CDR3 spells CASSPGSGGTYEQYF. CDR3 DNA: TGTGCCAGCTCACCGGGTAGCGGGGGAACCTACGAGCAGTACTTC.

This sequence joins TRBV4-1 and TRBJ1-4, with D perhaps TRBD1 (6 bases). CDR1 is MGHRA and CDR2 is YSYEKL in the germline V gene. V lost 1 base to trimming and J lost 7 bases, with 13 bases between them. The CDR3 is 15 residues long. The CDR3 reads CASSQGRQGREKLFF. In DNA, the CDR3 is TGCGCCAGCAGCCAAGGTCGTCAGGGGCGTGAAAAACTGTTTTTT.

The CDR3 sequence is CASSAGQNQETQYF. Here the CDR3 DNA reads TGTGCCAGCAGCGCGGGACAAAATCAAGAGACCCAGTACTTC. This sequence joins TRBV5-5 and TRBJ2-5; D may be TRBD1 or TRBD2 (6 bases each). The CDR3 has 14 residues. Trimming took off 4 bases at V and 2 bases at J, with 12 bases between the two ends. The germline gives CDR1 SGHKS, CDR2 YYEKEE (reference sequence).

This rearrangement joins TRBV11-2 to TRBJ2-3; 13 positions match TRBD2. The CDR3 runs 19 residues. CDR1 is SGHAT and CDR2 is FQNNGV in the germline V gene. The V and J ends lost 0 bases and 3 bases, in that order; junction bases with no gene match: 9. CDR3 DNA: TGTGCCAGCAGCTTAGACCCAGGGACTAGCGGGGTCTGGACAGATACGCAGTATTTT. This translates into CASSLDPGTSGVWTDTQYF.

This clone was observed a handful of times. The CDR3 coding sequence is TGTGCCAGCAGCCCCGGTTACGAGCAGTACTTC. Translation: CASSPGYEQYF. The V call is TRBV7-6, the J call TRBJ2-7; D gene ambiguous. The CDR3 is 11 amino acids. Trimming left V 5 bases short and J 4 bases short, with 6 bases between. Germline loops: CDR1 SGHVS, CDR2 FNYEAQ.

The rearrangement joins TRBV27 to TRBJ2-7, with 8 bases matching TRBD2. CDR3 length equals 14 residues. Germline V gene lookup returns CDR1 MNHEY and CDR2 SMNVEV (reference sequence). V shed 3 bases, J shed 2 bases, and the junction held 3 bases outside the gene matches. Here the CDR3 reads CASSLRGATYEQYF. CDR3 nucleotides: TGTGCCAGCAGTTTGCGGGGGGCGACCTACGAGCAGTACTTC.

The chain combines TRBV2 with TRBJ2-1; 9 nucleotides line up with TRBD2. Germline V gives CDR1 SNHLY, CDR2 FYNNEI. The CDR3 extends over 15 amino acids. The trim removed 5 bases at V and 4 bases at J, leaving 6 bases unmatched. In nucleotides, the CDR3 is TGTGCCAGCAGTAATAGCGGGGGCGCTTACAATGAGCAGTTCTTC. The encoded protein is CASSNSGGAYNEQFF. Full variable domain (rest looked up from reference TRBV2 and TRBJ2-1): EPEVTQTPSHQVTQMGQEVILRCVPISNHLYFYWYRQILGQKVEFLVSFYNNEISEKSEIFDDQFSVERPDGSNFTLKIRSTKLEDSAMYFCASSNSGGAYNEQFFGPGTRLTVL.

The chain recombines TRBV9 with TRBJ1-4, with D possibly TRBD1 on 6 matching bases. The CDR3 loop spans 15 amino acids. V was pared by 4 bases and J by 4 bases, with 14 bases between. Looked up from germline, CDR1 is SGDLS and CDR2 is YYNGEE. CDR3 sequence reads: CASSPPGQINEKLFF. In DNA form, the CDR3 reads TGTGCCAGCAGCCCCCCTGGACAGATTAATGAAAAACTGTTTTTT.

To note about this clone: Other DNA sequences in this specimen translate into the identical CDR3. The CDR3: CSATGGYEQYF. The CDR3 DNA reads as TGCAGTGCTACAGGGGGCTACGAGCAGTACTTC. The chain has TRBV20-1 and TRBJ2-7; 7 nucleotides align to TRBD1. Germline assignment: CDR1 DFQATT and CDR2 SNEGSKA (reference sequence). V shed 4 bases and J 3 bases; nucleotides not matched to a gene: 0. The CDR3 is 11 residues long.

V is TRBV2 and J is TRBJ2-2, with D unclear. This CDR3 has 13 residues. Germline lookup yields CDR1 SNHLY and CDR2 FYNNEI. V was cut by 6 bases and J by 5 bases, with 10 bases left in between. The chain's CDR3 is CASRGLGTGELFF. The CDR3 bases are TGTGCCAGCAGGGGTCTGGGGACCGGGGAGCTGTTTTTT.

Concerning this clone itself: It may be a read error: a sequence one base away is much more abundant. The rearrangement uses TRBV7-2 and TRBJ1-1; D call uncertain. Trimming removed 3 bases at V and 1 base at J, with 3 bases between. The CDR3 sequence is 12 residues long. Germline V gene sequence: CDR1 SGHTA, CDR2 FQGNSA. The CDR3 DNA follows: TGTGCCAGCAGCTTTAGGAACACTGAAGCTTTCTTT. It encodes CASSFRNTEAFF.